This TCR beta chain was identified in a study of T cells in Graves' hyperthyroidism and ophthalmopathy. Regarding this clonotype: The antigen remains undetermined.

Amplification of TCR beta CDR3 regions used RNA as the template. In the first-round RT-PCR of the TCR CDR3, the HTBI primer set was used. One entry per CDR3 protein results from TCRdb running MiXCR on the multiplex PCR reads. The data show fewer than 750,000 distinct CDR3 sequences, with roughly 46% seen just once and around 7.7% held by the top ten. Notes on the study in general: Most clonotypes expanded in the thyroid (above 0.001) were also present in blood. In validation, the model predicted ophthalmopathy. These predictions came a median roughly 6.5 months before onset.

An absence of ophthalmopathy progression within 18 months meant stable Graves' hyperthyroidism. Sequencing was performed on peripheral blood or thyroid tissue (not recorded which). This clonotype was obtained from a woman aged 18 to 35 with Graves' hyperthyroidism.

CDR3 residues: CASSPGQGWSNEQFF. The CDR3 DNA reads as TGCGCCAGCAGCCCAGGACAGGGGTGGTCCAATGAGCAGTTCTTC. V is TRBV5-1 and J is TRBJ2-1; 9 bases are a match to TRBD1. V trimming: 4 bases; J trimming: 6 bases; junction bases outside the gene matches: 8. This CDR3 region has 15 residues. CDR1 and CDR2 from the germline V gene are SGHRS and YFSETQ.